These T cell receptor beta chains were read from a single sample in a study of cytomegalovirus exposure and HLA in healthy donors. Method: immunoSEQ multiplex PCR; TCRdb's copy keeps in-frame clones and lacks some. The sample includes about 160,000 clones, around nine tenths seen only once; the top ten take 4% to 5%. The source material was PBMCs. Every receptor here comes from a man between 18 and 29 years old in good health and CMV-seropositive. Each CDR3 is given with its conserved first and last residue. D genes are given only for firm matches. Rows give clone size only sometimes, using once, few, many, or a class for an expanded clone.

>TRBV14|16|TRBD2|NA|TRBJ2-1
CASSHGTSGRYNEQFF
TGTGCCAGCAGCCACGGGACTAGCGGGAGGTACAATGAGCAGTTCTTC
>TRBV18|12|NA|NA|TRBJ2-7
CASSPNSPEQYF
TGTGCCAGCTCACCAAATTCCCCAGAGCAGTACTTC
>TRBV6-9|19|TRBD2|NA|TRBJ2-1
CASSSTGTSGRNPYNEQFF
TGTGCCAGCAGTTCTACCGGGACTAGCGGACGAAACCCTTACAATGAGCAGTTCTTC
>TRBV7-3|13|NA|NA|TRBJ1-2
CASSLTRGDGYTF
TGTGCCAGCAGCTTAACGCGGGGAGATGGCTACACCTTC
>TRBV19|14|TRBD2|NA|TRBJ2-7
CASSPGGPSYEQYF
TGTGCCAGTAGTCCGGGAGGGCCTTCCTACGAGCAGTACTTC
>TRBV29-1|14|TRBD1|NA|TRBJ1-1
CSVTGTGTNTEAFF
TGCAGCGTGACCGGGACAGGGACGAACACTGAAGCTTTCTTT
>TRBV10-3|13|NA|NA|TRBJ2-1
CAISESQNNEQFF
TGTGCCATCAGTGAGTCCCAGAACAATGAGCAGTTCTTC
>TRBV4-1|17|NA|NA|TRBJ2-1
CASSQVKTPSSYNEQFF
TGCGCCAGCAGCCAAGTGAAGACACCGTCTTCATACAATGAGCAGTTCTTC
>TRBV19|12|NA|NA|TRBJ1-3
CATGASGNTIYF
TGTGCCACAGGGGCCTCTGGAAACACCATATATTTT
>TRBV18|14|NA|NA|TRBJ1-4
CASSGTTTNEKLFF
TGTGCCAGCTCCGGGACAACAACTAATGAAAAACTGTTTTTT
>TRBV7-8|16|TRBD2|NA|TRBJ2-6
CASRDGGSSGANVLTF
TGTGCCAGCAGAGACGGGGGGAGCAGCGGGGCCAACGTCCTGACTTTC
>TRBV29-1|13|TRBD1|NA|TRBJ1-2
CSVGRQGAYGYTF
TGCAGCGTGGGCCGTCAGGGGGCGTATGGCTACACCTTC
>TRBV27|13|NA|NA|TRBJ1-5
CAIKTRGNQPQHF
TGTGCCATCAAGACCAGGGGCAATCAGCCCCAGCATTTT
>TRBV18|16|TRBD2|NA|TRBJ2-3
CASSPPIAGVSDTQYF
TGTGCCAGCTCACCACCAATAGCGGGAGTATCAGATACGCAGTATTTT
>TRBV28|15|TRBD1|NA|TRBJ2-5
CASSLGQGVGETQYF
TGTGCCAGCAGTTTAGGACAGGGGGTGGGAGAGACCCAGTACTTC
>TRBV10-3|12|NA|NA|TRBJ2-7
CASREGGYEQYF
TGTGCCTCGAGGGAGGGGGGGTACGAGCAGTACTTC
>TRBV9|15|TRBD1|NA|TRBJ2-5
CASSVLSRTGETQYF
TGTGCCAGCAGCGTCCTAAGTCGGACAGGGGAGACCCAGTACTTC
>TRBV19|14|TRBD1|once|TRBJ1-2
CASSIQGAGYGYTF
TGTGCCAGTAGTATTCAGGGGGCTGGCTATGGCTACACCTTC
>TRBV11-3|17|NA|NA|TRBJ2-1
CASSSSYSNLSYNEQFF
TGTGCCAGCAGCTCCTCATATTCTAACCTTTCCTACAATGAGCAGTTCTTC
>TRBV5-4|15|TRBD2|NA|TRBJ2-7
CASSLRGLAVYEQYF
TGTGCCAGCAGCTTGCGGGGCCTAGCGGTCTACGAGCAGTACTTC
>TRBV5-1|16|TRBD2|NA|TRBJ2-7
CASSFMGSGRNSEQYF
TGCGCCAGCAGCTTTATGGGTAGCGGGAGAAATAGCGAGCAGTACTTC
>TRBV7-9|15|NA|NA|TRBJ2-3
CASSLVTGATDTQYF
TGTGCCAGCAGCTTAGTTACGGGAGCCACAGATACGCAGTATTTT
>TRBV7-7|16|NA|NA|TRBJ2-5
CASSLVGRGAQETQYF
TGTGCTAGCAGCTTAGTTGGTCGGGGGGCCCAAGAGACCCAGTACTTC
>TRBV5-1|14|NA|few|TRBJ1-1
CASSSGTEGTEAFF
TGCGCCAGCAGCTCGGGGACGGAGGGCACTGAAGCTTTCTTT
>TRBV7-9|15|TRBD1|NA|TRBJ1-5
CASSARGPDNQPQHF
TGTGCCAGCAGCGCCAGGGGGCCCGACAATCAGCCCCAGCATTTT
>TRBV5-1|18|TRBD2|NA|TRBJ2-7
CASSPGLAGAVGTYEQYF
TGCGCCAGCAGCCCAGGACTAGCGGGGGCGGTGGGGACCTACGAGCAGTACTTC
>TRBV6-1|17|NA|NA|TRBJ1-5
CASSESRPGERVQPQHF
TGTGCCAGCAGTGAAAGCCGTCCAGGGGAAAGGGTTCAGCCCCAGCATTTT
>TRBV28|15|NA|NA|TRBJ2-7
CASTRRGLYVYEQYF
TGTGCCAGCACTCGGAGAGGGCTCTACGTCTACGAGCAGTACTTC
>TRBV6-5|14|NA|NA|TRBJ2-3
CASSYPPSTSAQYF
TGTGCCAGCAGTTACCCGCCTTCTACGAGTGCGCAGTATTTT
>TRBV18|17|NA|once|TRBJ1-4
CASSPSGVQGTNEKLFF
TGTGCCAGCTCACCTTCTGGGGTCCAGGGGACTAATGAAAAACTGTTTTTT
>TRBV7-2|16|TRBD2|NA|TRBJ2-7
CASSLLGGSITYEQYF
TGTGCCAGCAGCTTACTAGGCGGGAGTATTACTTACGAGCAGTACTTC
>TRBV5-4|16|NA|NA|TRBJ2-1
CASSLARQDRSNEQFF
TGTGCCAGCAGCTTGGCCCGGCAGGATCGATCCAATGAGCAGTTCTTC
>TRBV28|13|TRBD1|NA|TRBJ2-7
CASSLGTDYEQYF
TGTGCCAGCAGTTTGGGGACAGACTACGAGCAGTACTTC
>TRBV11-3|15|NA|NA|TRBJ2-7
CASSPGVQGSYEQYF
TGTGCCAGCAGCCCTGGCGTACAGGGATCCTACGAGCAGTACTTC
>TRBV6-5|14|TRBD1|NA|TRBJ1-5
CATLTSTGNQPQHF
TGTGCCACCCTAACCTCGACAGGGAATCAGCCCCAGCATTTT
>TRBV6-1|16|TRBD1|NA|TRBJ1-5
CASSAQTGGGNQPQHF
TGTGCCAGCAGTGCCCAGACAGGGGGCGGCAATCAGCCCCAGCATTTT
>TRBV28|13|NA|NA|TRBJ1-2
CASSPGGVDGYTF
TGTGCCAGCAGTCCCGGAGGGGTCGATGGCTACACCTTC
>TRBV19|15|TRBD1|NA|TRBJ2-1
CASSSWDRGYNEQFF
TGTGCCAGTAGTTCCTGGGACAGAGGCTACAATGAGCAGTTCTTC
>TRBV7-9|15|NA|NA|TRBJ2-1
CASSFAGSSYNEQFF
TGTGCCAGCAGCTTCGCCGGGAGCTCCTACAATGAGCAGTTCTTC
>TRBV6-1|16|NA|NA|TRBJ1-5
CASSEFSRVGNQPQHF
TGTGCCAGCAGTGAATTTTCACGGGTGGGCAATCAGCCCCAGCATTTT
>TRBV6-1|14|NA|NA|TRBJ1-3
CASSEQYSGNTIYF
TGTGCCAGCAGTGAACAGTACTCTGGAAACACCATATATTTT
>TRBV2|11|NA|few|TRBJ1-2
CASTRGDGYTF
TGTGCCAGCACTCGGGGGGATGGCTACACCTTC